The 18 T cell receptor beta chains below come from one sample, sequenced in a study of T cell responses to AZD1222 COVID-19 vaccine. Assay: immunoSEQ multiplex PCR; the TCRdb copy retains only in-frame clones and omits some. The sample contains fewer than 150,000 clones, about 88% of which appear only once. The sample consisted of peripheral blood, taken 28 days after the second AZD1222 dose. These receptors originate from an adult who received the AZD1222 COVID-19 vaccine.

The chain joins TRBV3-1 (or the pseudogene TRBV3-2) to TRBJ1-1; 7 bases are a match to TRBD1. The CDR3 contains 14 residues. Germline V gene data show CDR1 as LGHDT and CDR2 as YNNKEL (reference sequence). V shed 8 bases, J shed 5 bases, and the junction held 11 bases outside the gene matches. The CDR3 DNA reads TGTGCCAGCGGAGACAGGGACGAGGTAACTGAAGCTTTCTTT. This encodes CASGDRDEVTEAFF.

This clone was found once. Additional DNA sequences in this sample encode the identical CDR3. The chain's CDR3 is CASSYSRTGGGYGYTF. CDR3 sequence (DNA): TGTGCCAGCAGTTACTCGAGGACAGGGGGCGGCTATGGCTACACCTTC. V is TRBV6-5 and J is TRBJ1-2, with 11 bases aligning to TRBD1. The CDR3 sequence is 16 residues long. With V trimmed by 0 bases and J by 4 bases, 4 bases remained unmatched. Per the germline V gene, CDR1 is MNHEY and CDR2 is SVGAGI.

This sequence joins TRBV5-1 and TRBJ2-1, with a tentative D call TRBD2 (5 bases). The ends were cut back, 4 bases at V and 0 bases at J, with 11 bases in the middle. This CDR3 comprises 15 residues. Germline V gene lookup returns CDR1 SGHRS and CDR2 YFSETQ. The CDR3, as DNA: TGCGCCAGCAGCGTACCGGGATTCTCCTACAATGAGCAGTTCTTC. Protein: CASSVPGFSYNEQFF.

The V and J genes are TRBV5-4 and TRBJ1-4, with unresolved D. The germline V and J ends were trimmed by 4 bases and 5 bases, with 15 bases remaining between them. The germline V gene encodes CDR1 SGHNT and CDR2 YYREEE (reference sequence). This CDR3 region has 15 residues. The CDR3: CASSPDPKLNEKLFF. The CDR3 nucleotides read TGTGCCAGCAGCCCCGACCCCAAGTTAAATGAAAAACTGTTTTTT.

In DNA, the CDR3 is TGTGCCAGCAGCTCGCCTAGCGGGAGTAACCATGAGCAGTTCTTC. It codes for CASSSPSGSNHEQFF. The chain links TRBV3-1 (or the pseudogene TRBV3-2) to TRBJ2-1, with 10 bases identical to TRBD2. The CDR3 contains 15 residues. Germline CDR1 and CDR2: LGHDT and YNNKEL (reference sequence). V shed 5 bases and J 8 bases; nucleotides not matched to a gene: 9.

This chain connects TRBV3-1 (or the pseudogene TRBV3-2) to TRBJ1-5, with D unresolved. This CDR3 has 14 residues. V lost 8 bases to trimming and J lost 4 bases, with 15 bases between them. Germline lookup yields CDR1 LGHDT and CDR2 YNNKEL (reference sequence). The DNA for the CDR3 is TGTGCCAGCGCCCCTGGGGTATCGAATCAGCCCCAGCATTTT. Protein sequence: CASAPGVSNQPQHF.

In its sample, this clone was seen once. This chain uses TRBV10-3 with TRBJ1-2; 7 positions agree with TRBD1. J gave up 1 base and V 1 base, and 3 bases lay outside the gene matches. This CDR3 has 15 amino acids. CDR1 and CDR2 from the germline V gene are ENHRY and SYGVKD. The CDR3 reads CAISELDRLNYGYTF. The CDR3 DNA reads as TGTGCCATCAGTGAGTTGGACAGGCTTAACTATGGCTACACCTTC.

This sequence joins TRBV5-6 and TRBJ1-3; 9 nucleotides line up with TRBD1. J was trimmed by 4 bases and V by 5 bases; bases with no gene match: 4. The germline V gene has CDR1 SGHDT and CDR2 YYEEEE. CDR3 size: 14 residues. The CDR3 DNA follows: TGTGCCAGCAGGGGGACAGGGACCGGAAACACCATATATTTT. It specifies CASRGTGTGNTIYF.

The chain combines TRBV2 with TRBJ2-2, with D perhaps TRBD1 (6 bases). The CDR3 has 13 amino acids. Trimming cost V 8 bases and J 5 bases, with 12 bases left between them. Germline V lookup: CDR1 SNHLY, CDR2 FYNNEI. CDR3 nucleotide sequence: TGTGCCAGCCGACAGGACAAGACCGGGGAGCTGTTTTTT. It is translated as CASRQDKTGELFF.

The chain uses TRBV30 and TRBJ2-3; no definite D call. Looked up from germline, CDR1 is GTSNPN and CDR2 is SVGIG (reference sequence). V was pared by 3 bases and J by 0 bases, with 10 bases between. There are 14 residues in the CDR3. The CDR3 nucleotides are TGTGCCTGGAGGGAAATCACTAGCACAGATACGCAGTATTTT. Its translation: CAWREITSTDTQYF.

The rearrangement joins TRBV5-1 to TRBJ1-1; D might be TRBD1 (6 bases). Germline CDR1 SGHRS, CDR2 YFSETQ. CDR3 length: 15 residues. With 6 bases removed from V and 6 bases from J, the gap between germline ends came to 21 bases. CDR3 sequence reads: CASTPGGGVRAEAFF. The DNA of the CDR3 is TGCGCCAGCACCCCGGGGGGGGGCGTGAGGGCTGAAGCTTTCTTT.

In its sample, this clone was seen a few times. The chain joins TRBV5-4 to TRBJ1-5, with D possibly matching TRBD1 (6 bases). The germline V gene has CDR1 SGHNT and CDR2 YYREEE (reference sequence). V was cut by 4 bases and J by 9 bases, with 20 bases left in between. This CDR3 contains 15 residues. CDR3 sequence (DNA): TGTGCCAGCAGCAGGGGGGGAAGGGACAACGGGCCCCAGCATTTT. This sequence encodes CASSRGGRDNGPQHF.

The chain employs TRBV6-5 and TRBJ1-5; D not certain. Trimming shortened V by 7 bases and J by 4 bases, and 11 bases separated the two germline ends. The CDR3 sequence is 13 residues long. Germline CDR1 and CDR2: MNHEY and SVGAGI. The CDR3 DNA is TGTGCCAGCAAATTGGGCAGTAATCAGCCCCAGCATTTT. Amino acids: CASKLGSNQPQHF.

With regard to this clone: At one boundary the junction diverges from the germline segment, which might be a read error. The J gene is TRBJ2-3, the V gene TRBV7-9, with D tentatively TRBD1 (6 bases). From germline, CDR1 is SEHNR and CDR2 FQNEAQ (reference sequence). This CDR3 has 11 amino acids. The CDR3 is CASSRTEALHF. The CDR3 DNA follows: TGTGCCAGCAGCCGGACAGAGGCCCTGCATTTT. Looking up the rest from reference TRBV7-9 and TRBJ2-3 gives the full variable domain: DTGVSQNPRHKITKRGQNVTFRCDPISEHNRLYWYRQTLGQGPEFLTYFQNEAQLEKSRLLSDRFSAERPKGSFSTLEIQRTEQGDSAMYLCASSRTEALHFGPGTRLTVL.

The chain links TRBV30 to TRBJ2-2; a weak D match, TRBD1 (5 bases). Germline V gene sequence: CDR1 GTSNPN, CDR2 SVGIG (reference sequence). Between the trimmed V and J ends, which lost 3 bases and 6 bases, there was a span of 11 bases. This CDR3 region has 13 residues. CDR3 in amino acids: CAWSIQASGELFF. CDR3 DNA: TGTGCCTGGAGCATACAGGCGTCCGGGGAGCTGTTTTTT.

This clone occurred once. CDR3 protein: CASSLDWRNPYEQYF. The DNA for the CDR3 is TGTGCCAGCAGCTTGGACTGGCGTAACCCCTACGAGCAGTACTTC. The chain joins TRBV5-6 to TRBJ2-7; no reliable D call. Germline V lookup: CDR1 SGHDT, CDR2 YYEEEE. The CDR3 extends over 15 amino acids. The V and J ends lost 0 bases and 2 bases respectively, with 12 bases between them.

V is TRBV27 and J is TRBJ2-1; no clear D gene. Germline loops: CDR1 MNHEY, CDR2 SMNVEV (reference sequence). Trimming took 5 bases from V and 3 from J, leaving 11 bases between them. The CDR3 runs 14 residues. The DNA for the CDR3 is TGTGCCAGCAGTCCACCTTGGGGCTACAATGAGCAGTTCTTC. It translates to CASSPPWGYNEQFF.

This clone has a single count. The chain has TRBV5-1 and TRBJ1-1; 9 nucleotides agree with TRBD1. Germline trimming cut 4 bases from V and 5 bases from J; bases unmatched to any gene: 6. The germline V gene has CDR1 SGHRS and CDR2 YFSETQ. This CDR3 has 14 residues. The CDR3 DNA reads as TGCGCCAGCAGCAGGGGACAGGGAGGAACTGAAGCTTTCTTT. Protein: CASSRGQGGTEAFF.